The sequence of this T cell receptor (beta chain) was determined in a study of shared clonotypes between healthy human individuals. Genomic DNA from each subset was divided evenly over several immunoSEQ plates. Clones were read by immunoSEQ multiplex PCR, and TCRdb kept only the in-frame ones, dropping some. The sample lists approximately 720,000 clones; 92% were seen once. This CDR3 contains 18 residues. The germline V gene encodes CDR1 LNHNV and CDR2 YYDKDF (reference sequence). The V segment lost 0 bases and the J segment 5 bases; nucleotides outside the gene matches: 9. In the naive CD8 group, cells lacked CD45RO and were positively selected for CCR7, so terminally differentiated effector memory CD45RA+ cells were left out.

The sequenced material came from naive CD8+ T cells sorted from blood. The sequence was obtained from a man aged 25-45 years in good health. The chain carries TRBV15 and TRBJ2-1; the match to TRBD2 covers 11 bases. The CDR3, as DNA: TGTGCCACCAGCAGAGACTTATTAGCGGGAGGGCCCCACAATGAGCAGTTCTTC. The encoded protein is CATSRDLLAGGPHNEQFF.